This T cell receptor beta chain was identified during a study of early T cells in non-severe SARS-CoV-2 infection. Study-level information: It was bulk RNA from unsorted whole blood that was sequenced, and the chains were unpaired.

This clonotype was recorded at least ten times. The antigen is not known. Each single cDNA molecule received a unique molecular identifier. TCRdb reprocessed the 5' RACE reads with MiXCR, giving one entry per CDR3 protein. The data show some 50,000 distinct CDR3 sequences, with roughly 4% seen just once and 5% to 7.5% held by the top ten. Study observations and caveats: VDJdb matching, biased toward anti-spike CD8 responses, missed private and CD4 specificities.

This CDR3 contains 14 residues. V shed 0 bases, J shed 5 bases, and the junction held 4 bases outside the gene matches. Germline CDR1 SGHRS, CDR2 YFSETQ. This clonotype was obtained from an adult who was a healthcare worker with PCR-confirmed SARS-CoV-2 infection or an uninfected control (not recorded which). The rearrangement joins TRBV5-1 to TRBJ1-2, with 7 bases identical to TRBD1. Material for sequencing was whole blood. CDR3 sequence (DNA): TGCGCCAGCAGCTTGGATGGACAGGAGTATGGCTACACCTTC. Translation gives CASSLDGQEYGYTF.